This T cell receptor beta chain was obtained from a study of control samples from healthy donors and cancer patients. TCRdb's copy holds only in-frame clones and misses some; the assay was immunoSEQ multiplex PCR. The table lists about 160,000 clones, about 94% of them singletons. The clonotype was recovered from a woman aged 40-49 years in good health. Sequencing was done on a sample of blood.

CDR3 in DNA: TGTGCCAGTTCCCCGATCTGGGGACAGGACGCCTCTGGGGCCAACGTCCTGACTTTC. It is translated as CASSPIWGQDASGANVLTF. The chain combines TRBV19 with TRBJ2-6; the match to TRBD1 covers 8 bases. Unmatched junction bases numbered 15, after V lost 8 bases and J lost 0 bases. The CDR3 length is 19 residues. Germline V gene lookup returns CDR1 LNHDA and CDR2 SQIVND (reference sequence).